The 23 T cell receptor beta chains below all came from one sample that was sequenced in a study of T-cell memory formation after mild COVID-19 (dated by TCRdb to the early 2020s). The library was prepared using 5' RACE. TCRdb lists the instrument as Illumina NovaSeq 6000. The public reads were run again by TCRdb, first through fastp at Q25 and then through MiXCR, and only productive beta chains were kept. Entries that share a CDR3 protein sequence are merged under the most common genes and DNA. The sample profile shows approximately 440,000 distinct CDR3 sequences; 20% of them were found once. Approximately 8.1% of the sample comes from the top ten. The source material was PBMCs or a T cell subset sorted from them (not recorded which). These receptors were collected from an adult woman who had mild COVID-19 (a few samples of this study predate the infection). The sample titles of this study are shuffled in the database, so cell type and time point are left out; the donor was told from shared clones.

The chain uses TRBV19 and TRBJ2-3, with D tentatively TRBD2 (6 bases). CDR1 LNHDA and CDR2 SQIVND come from the germline V gene (reference sequence). The CDR3 spans 14 residues. The germline V and J ends were trimmed by 2 bases and 3 bases, with 9 bases remaining between them. The CDR3 nucleotides are TGTGCCAGTAGTATAATGGGAGGTACAGATACGCAGTATTTT. This codes for CASSIMGGTDTQYF.

This chain links TRBV19 with TRBJ1-6, with D possibly TRBD1 on 5 matching bases. The CDR3 covers 16 residues. With 5 bases removed from V and 1 base from J, the gap between germline ends came to 12 bases. The germline V gene has CDR1 LNHDA and CDR2 SQIVND (reference sequence). The CDR3, as DNA: TGTGCCAGTAGTCTGGGGGGATCGTCCTATAATTCACCCCTCCACTTT. This sequence encodes CASSLGGSSYNSPLHF.

This clonotype was seen a handful of times. J is TRBJ2-3 and V is TRBV20-1; no clear D gene. Per the germline V gene, CDR1 is DFQATT and CDR2 is SNEGSKA (reference sequence). This CDR3 contains 14 residues. V was cut by 2 bases and J by 3 bases, with 12 bases left in between. This CDR3 reads CSARLRDRTDTQYF. As DNA, the CDR3 is TGCAGTGCTAGATTAAGGGATAGGACAGATACGCAGTATTTT.

The chain links TRBV19 to TRBJ2-3; D not certain. The CDR3 contains 14 residues. Trimming shortened V by 7 bases and J by 6 bases, and 17 bases separated the two germline ends. The germline V gene has CDR1 LNHDA and CDR2 SQIVND (reference sequence). CDR3 in amino acids: CASTLTPSKDTQYF. CDR3 sequence (DNA): TGTGCCAGTACCCTTACCCCCTCGAAGGATACGCAGTATTTT.

The rearrangement links TRBV5-4 to TRBJ2-2; unclear D gene. Germline V lookup: CDR1 SGHNT, CDR2 YYREEE (reference sequence). The CDR3 runs to 20 residues. V lost 4 bases and J lost 1, with 26 bases in between. The CDR3 bases are TGTGCCAGCAGCCTAGGTGATGTTGTTAGTTACCGGAGGAACACCGGGGAGCTGTTTTTT. Amino acid sequence: CASSLGDVVSYRRNTGELFF.

The chain employs TRBV12-3 or TRBV12-4 and TRBJ1-4; D unresolved. This CDR3 contains 16 residues. Trimming left V 6 bases short and J 3 bases short, with 17 bases between. The CDR3 region is CASSSDSPPSNEKLFF. The CDR3 DNA sequence: TGTGCCAGCAGCTCTGACTCACCCCCTTCTAATGAAAAACTGTTTTTT.

This chain links TRBV20-1 with TRBJ2-3, with TRBD2 identical over 13 bases. CDR1 and CDR2 (germline): DFQATT, SNEGSKA (reference sequence). CDR3 length: 13 amino acids. The CDR3 DNA reads TGCAGCACTAGCGGGGGGGGGACAGATACGCAGTATTTT. Encoded protein: CSTSGGGTDTQYF.

This clonotype was detected only a few times. The rearrangement links TRBV20-1 to TRBJ1-2; D not certain. CDR3 length: 14 residues. Germline-derived CDR1 and CDR2 are DFQATT and SNEGSKA (reference sequence). V was trimmed by 3 bases and J by 4 bases, leaving 15 bases between them. CDR3 DNA sequence: TGCAGTGCTAGTCTACCACAGAGTATCTATGGCTACACCTTC. This sequence encodes CSASLPQSIYGYTF.

V is TRBV30 and J is TRBJ2-2, with D tentatively TRBD2 (6 bases). V was clipped by 0 bases and J by 2 bases, with 16 bases between them. CDR1 and CDR2 (germline): GTSNPN, SVGIG (reference sequence). The length of the CDR3 is 17 residues. The CDR3 DNA reads as TGTGCCTGGAGTGTAACAATTACGGGGACTAACACCGGGGAGCTGTTTTTT. Its translation: CAWSVTITGTNTGELFF.

This clonotype was recorded a few times. This chain links TRBV6-6 with TRBJ1-1, with no clear D. Germline loops: CDR1 MNHNY, CDR2 SVGAGI (reference sequence). The CDR3 is 13 amino acids. V was clipped by 0 bases and J by 6 bases, with 8 bases between them. For the CDR3, the DNA is TGTGCCAGCAGTTACTCGACTCCGGCTGAAGCTTTCTTT. This translates into CASSYSTPAEAFF.

This chain links TRBV12-3 or TRBV12-4 with TRBJ2-2; TRBD2 aligns across 10 bases. V shed 4 bases, J shed 4 bases, and the junction held 21 bases outside the gene matches. The CDR3 covers 21 residues. DNA for the CDR3: TGTGCCAGCAGTTACCCCGACAGGGCGAAACTAGCGGGACGTGGCACCGGGGAGCTGTTTTTT. Its protein is CASSYPDRAKLAGRGTGELFF.

The chain is built from TRBV5-5 and TRBJ2-7; the match to TRBD1 covers 11 bases. Trimming at V came to 3 bases and at J to 6 bases, leaving 5 bases not matched to a gene. The CDR3 consists of 14 residues. Germline CDR1 SGHKS, CDR2 YYEKEE (reference sequence). The CDR3 region has the DNA TGTGCCAGCAGCTGGGGACAGGGGGGGAGCGAGCAGTACTTC. It translates to CASSWGQGGSEQYF.

This clonotype has only a few counts. Germline is not matched at one junction end, which may reflect a read error. This rearrangement joins TRBV10-3 to TRBJ1-1; D uncertain. This CDR3 comprises 12 residues. The germline CDR1 and CDR2 sequences are ENHRY and SYGVKD. Here the CDR3 reads CAISESVAEAFF. CDR3 DNA sequence: TGTGCCATCAGTGAGTCCGTGGCAGAAGCGTTCTTT.

The rearrangement uses TRBV6-5 and TRBJ2-2; D is unclear. The CDR3 loop spans 16 amino acids. Germline V lookup: CDR1 MNHEY, CDR2 SVGAGI. Between the trimmed V and J ends, which lost 2 bases and 2 bases, there was a span of 12 bases. The chain's CDR3 is CASSYAGLTNTGELFF. In DNA form, the CDR3 reads TGTGCCAGCAGTTACGCAGGCCTTACCAACACCGGGGAGCTGTTTTTT.

In its sample, this clonotype was seen many times. The chain joins TRBV27 to TRBJ2-7, with TRBD1 as a possible D gene (7 bases). Germline CDR1 reads MNHEY; CDR2 reads SMNVEV (reference sequence). The CDR3 covers 14 residues. Deletions cut 5 bases from V and 5 bases from J, with 16 bases between. For the CDR3, the DNA is TGTGCCAGCAGTCCTAATGACAGGGAGGACGAGCAGTACTTC. This codes for CASSPNDREDEQYF.

This clonotype has a count of ten or more. The gene calls are TRBV5-1 and TRBJ2-1; a possible D gene is TRBD2 (5 bases). This CDR3 region has 17 residues. Looked up from germline, CDR1 is SGHRS and CDR2 is YFSETQ. V gave up 0 bases and J gave up 0 bases, with 13 bases separating them. CDR3 protein: CASSLASGNRSYNEQFF. The CDR3 DNA sequence: TGCGCCAGCAGCTTGGCCTCCGGGAACCGCTCCTACAATGAGCAGTTCTTC.

This clonotype has only a few counts. The chain joins TRBV6-5 to TRBJ1-3; D is uncertain. The CDR3 extends over 14 amino acids. The germline gives CDR1 MNHEY, CDR2 SVGAGI. Trimming removed 5 bases from V and 4 bases from J, with 12 bases in between. CDR3 nucleotide sequence: TGTGCCAGCAGTCAATCCAGGCTAGGAAACACCATATATTTT. Translated, it gives CASSQSRLGNTIYF.

Many counts were recorded for this clonotype. V and J are TRBV6-5 and TRBJ2-1; 10 bases match TRBD2. With V trimmed by 6 bases and J by 7 bases, 9 bases remained unmatched. This CDR3 has 15 residues. From germline, CDR1 is MNHEY and CDR2 SVGAGI. CDR3 in DNA: TGTGCCAGCAGCCCAGGACTAGCGGCGAGAAATGAGCAGTTCTTC. Amino acids: CASSPGLAARNEQFF.

The chain joins TRBV15 to TRBJ2-3; tentatively, D is TRBD1 (6 bases). The CDR3 totals 15 residues. Trimming stripped 0 bases from V and 5 bases from J, with 12 bases between. CDR1 is LNHNV and CDR2 is YYDKDF in the germline V gene (reference sequence). The DNA of the CDR3 is TGTGCCACCAGCAGAGATCCTACAGGGTTAGATACGCAGTATTTT. It yields the protein CATSRDPTGLDTQYF.

This clonotype was detected only a few times. The CDR3 spells CASSEATGEGDEQYF. The CDR3 DNA sequence: TGTGCCAGCAGTGAAGCGACAGGAGAGGGGGACGAGCAGTACTTC. V gene TRBV6-1 combines with J gene TRBJ2-7, with a weak D call TRBD1 (6 bases). The V gene lost 0 bases and the J gene lost 5 bases, with 14 bases spanning the gap. CDR3 length: 15 residues. The germline CDR1 and CDR2 sequences are MNHNS and SASEGT.

This clonotype was counted between two and nine times. V usage is TRBV9 and J usage is TRBJ1-6; no definite D call. The germline V and J ends were trimmed by 0 bases and 9 bases, with 10 bases remaining between them. This CDR3 is 14 amino acids long. CDR1 and CDR2 from the germline V gene are SGDLS and YYNGEE. The CDR3 nucleotides are TGTGCCAGCAGCGTAGCCGGGGTAGGTTCACCCCTCCACTTT. Encoded protein: CASSVAGVGSPLHF.

About this clonotype itself: An end of the junction does not agree with germline; a read error may underlie this. The chain has TRBV2 and TRBJ2-3; 14 nucleotides agree with TRBD2. The germline V gene has CDR1 SNHLY and CDR2 FYNNEI. The CDR3 runs to 17 residues. The CDR3 region has the DNA TGTGCCAGCAGTGAAAGGACTAGCGGGGGGCAGGCAGATACGCAGTGTTTT. Translation gives CASSERTSGGQADTQCF.

This clonotype was observed a handful of times. The V gene is TRBV27, the J gene TRBJ2-3, with 10 bases that match TRBD1. CDR3 length: 17 residues. J gave up 4 bases and V 4 bases, and 11 bases lay outside the gene matches. CDR1 MNHEY and CDR2 SMNVEV come from the germline V gene (reference sequence). The CDR3 nucleotides read TGTGCCAGCAGTTGGACAGGGGGTTCTCTCTTCCCAGATACGCAGTATTTT. Its protein is CASSWTGGSLFPDTQYF.